The entry that follows covers one T cell receptor beta chain sequence. Repertoires were generated with immunoSEQ multiplex PCR, while TCRdb's copy carries only in-frame clones and drops some. The table includes about 68,000 clones, about 97% detected once. CDR3 length equals 13 residues. The germline V and J ends were trimmed by 0 bases and 6 bases, with 10 bases remaining between them. CDR1 is GTSNPN, CDR2 SVGIG, per germline (reference sequence). This entry is derived from a study of technical replicates of blood from several donors. The sequence came from a human donor in good health. Source material: T cells isolated from PBMCs. The chain recombines TRBV30 with TRBJ2-3; weak D call: TRBD2 (5 bases). The CDR3 bases are TGTGCCTGGAGTGTACAGAGGGTCGATACGCAGTATTTT. It specifies CAWSVQRVDTQYF.